What follows is one TCR beta chain and its context. From germline, CDR1 is SGHRS and CDR2 YFSETQ. The CDR3 sequence is 17 residues long. V gave up 1 base and J gave up 2 bases; unmatched junction bases: 7. Since all of the isolated RNA was reverse transcribed, expressed TCRB transcripts were what got sequenced. Some clones are missing from TCRdb's copy, which holds only in-frame ones; the method was immunoSEQ multiplex PCR. The sample carries 450,000 to 600,000 clones, approximately 30% recorded once. This sample is part of a study of beta chain features in type 1 diabetes. The sequence came from a man aged 18-30 years in good health. The genes are TRBV5-1 and TRBJ2-3; 10 bases fit TRBD2. Sample: naive CD4+ T cells from blood. CDR3 DNA: TGCGCCAGCAGCTTGTCTTTGACTAGCGGGCACACAGATACGCAGTATTTT. As protein: CASSLSLTSGHTDTQYF.